The subject of this entry is one T cell receptor beta chain. The entry originates in a study of PD-1 blockade in classical Hodgkin lymphoma. Sequenced by immunoSEQ multiplex PCR; TCRdb stores in-frame clones only, minus some. Here the sample spans 90,000 to 130,000 clones, 89% being singletons. Trimming cost V 1 base and J 6 bases, with 7 bases left between them. CDR3 size: 13 residues. The germline V gene has CDR1 SGHRS and CDR2 YFSETQ. The patients all showed relapse after autologous stem cell transplantation, while their brentuximab vedotin exposure varied. The specimen was peripheral blood mononuclear cells (PBMCs), collected before the second cycle of nivolumab. This clonotype was obtained from a human donor with classical Hodgkin lymphoma. The V gene is TRBV5-1, the J gene TRBJ2-2, with TRBD2 as a possible D gene (5 bases). The CDR3 sequence: CASSLWGAGELFF. CDR3 DNA: TGCGCCAGCAGCTTGTGGGGAGCCGGGGAGCTGTTTTTT.